Listed here are 20 T cell receptor beta chains from one sample, sequenced in a study of CD8+ T cells in alopecia areata. Following RNA extraction, reverse transcription yielded cDNA that acted as the sequencing template. The data were produced by immunoSEQ multiplex PCR, yet TCRdb's version contains in-frame clones alone and is incomplete. The data contain over 150,000 clones, about 60% of them singletons. Documented treatment: oral pan-JAK inhibitor, 5-10 mg twice daily. Sequenced material: CD4+ T cells sorted from blood, taken at week 4, from a patient treated with tofacitinib. The receptors come from a human donor with alopecia areata.

This clone was counted between two and nine times. Other DNA sequences from this sample encode an identical CDR3 as well. The rearrangement links TRBV29-1 to TRBJ2-5; the match to TRBD2 covers 12 bases. The CDR3 contains 14 residues. CDR1 SQVTM and CDR2 ANQGSEA come from the germline V gene. Trimming at V came to 6 bases and at J to 2 bases, leaving 4 bases not matched to a gene. For the CDR3, the DNA is TGCAGCGTCAGTCTAGCGGGAGGGCAAGAGACCCAGTACTTC. Translation: CSVSLAGGQETQYF.

This clone has a handful of counts. The V gene is TRBV6-6, the J gene TRBJ1-3; D call uncertain. The germline CDR1 and CDR2 sequences are MNHNY and SVGAGI (reference sequence). V lost 5 bases and J 6 bases, leaving 5 bases between the germline ends. The CDR3 runs 11 residues. CDR3 region: CASSLKNTIYF. The CDR3 DNA follows: TGTGCCAGCAGTCTCAAAAACACCATATATTTT.

The J gene is TRBJ1-4, the V gene TRBV30; D ambiguous. Germline V lookup: CDR1 GTSNPN, CDR2 SVGIG (reference sequence). The CDR3 has 11 residues. The germline V and J ends were trimmed by 3 bases and 8 bases, with 7 bases remaining between them. The CDR3, as DNA: TGTGCCTGGAGCACGGCCGAAAAACTGTTTTTT. Its protein is CAWSTAEKLFF.

The chain couples TRBV7-9 to TRBJ2-7; D is perhaps TRBD2 (6 bases). This CDR3 is 15 amino acids long. Germline lookup yields CDR1 SEHNR and CDR2 FQNEAQ (reference sequence). V was shortened by 0 bases and J by 6 bases, with 15 bases between the two germline ends. CDR3 bases: TGTGCCAGCAGCTTAGCTTCCACGACTAGGGCCGAGCAGTACTTC. Translated, it gives CASSLASTTRAEQYF.

Concerning this clone: This sample also contains other DNA sequences that code for the same CDR3. The rearrangement links TRBV29-1 to TRBJ2-5, with D perhaps TRBD1 (6 bases). CDR1 and CDR2 (germline): SQVTM, ANQGSEA. CDR3 length: 12 amino acids. The germline V and J ends were trimmed by 6 bases and 4 bases, with 12 bases remaining between them. The CDR3 here is CSVNPRGETQYF. The CDR3 DNA reads TGCAGCGTGAATCCCAGGGGAGAGACCCAGTACTTC.

This clone has a single count. The gene calls are TRBV7-2 and TRBJ1-1, with a weak D call TRBD1 (5 bases). V lost 5 bases to trimming and J lost 6 bases, with 19 bases between them. This CDR3 region has 15 residues. The germline V gene encodes CDR1 SGHTA and CDR2 FQGNSA. For the CDR3, the DNA is TGTGCCAGCAGCCAAGTGAGCGCATCCAGGGCTGAAGCTTTCTTT. Protein product: CASSQVSASRAEAFF.

This chain connects TRBV4-2 to TRBJ1-2; 9 nucleotides line up with TRBD1. CDR3 length: 14 amino acids. Trimming removed 0 bases from V and 6 bases from J; junction bases left unmatched: 2. Germline V CDR1 and CDR2: LGHNA, YNFKEQ. The CDR3 DNA reads as TGTGCCAGCAGCCAAGAAACAGGGGGCCATGGCTACACCTTC. Its translation is CASSQETGGHGYTF.

This clone has just a few counts. The chain combines TRBV30 with TRBJ2-1, with D tentatively TRBD2 (5 bases). Trimming removed 7 bases at V and 8 bases at J, with 21 bases between. The CDR3 has 14 residues. CDR1 and CDR2 (germline): GTSNPN, SVGIG (reference sequence). The CDR3 region is CALGETAVSDEQFF. The CDR3, as DNA: TGTGCCTTGGGAGAGACGGCAGTTAGCGATGAGCAGTTCTTC.

The V and J genes are TRBV4-3 and TRBJ2-3, with 10 bases identical to TRBD2. Trimming at V came to 0 bases and at J to 6 bases, leaving 9 bases not matched to a gene. In germline, CDR1 is LGHNA, CDR2 YSLEER. CDR3 length: 17 amino acids. CDR3 coding DNA: TGCGCCAGCAGCCAAGAGTGGTCTAGCGGGAGCCGGGATACGCAGTATTTT. Its protein product is CASSQEWSSGSRDTQYF.

The V gene is TRBV7-8, the J gene TRBJ2-5, with D perhaps TRBD1 (5 bases). Germline V CDR1 and CDR2: SGHVS, FQNEAQ. The CDR3 runs to 13 residues. Trimming shortened V by 1 base and J by 8 bases, and 11 bases separated the two germline ends. The CDR3, as DNA: TGTGCCAGCAGCTTAGAGGGGCGCTCTACCCAGTACTTC. Protein product: CASSLEGRSTQYF. Combining the CDR3 with reference TRBV7-8 and TRBJ2-5 gives the whole variable domain GAGVSQSPRYKVAKRGQDVALRCDPISGHVSLFWYQQALGQGPEFLTYFQNEAQLDKSGLPSDRFFAERPEGSVSTLKIQRTQQEDSAVYLCASSLEGRSTQYFGPGTRLLVL.

This chain links TRBV5-1 with TRBJ1-3; D uncertain. The CDR3 extends over 16 amino acids. The V and J ends lost 0 bases and 0 bases respectively, with 10 bases between them. From germline, CDR1 is SGHRS and CDR2 YFSETQ. Here the CDR3 reads CASSLDASRSGNTIYF. The CDR3 DNA reads as TGCGCCAGCAGCTTGGATGCCAGCCGCTCTGGAAACACCATATATTTT.

This chain joins TRBV15 and TRBJ2-3, with 8 nucleotides matching TRBD1. Germline lookup yields CDR1 LNHNV and CDR2 YYDKDF (reference sequence). V shed 9 bases, J shed 2 bases, and the junction held 7 bases outside the gene matches. The CDR3 runs to 14 residues. CDR3: CATEQGGFTDTQYF. The CDR3 coding sequence is TGTGCCACGGAACAGGGGGGATTCACAGATACGCAGTATTTT.

This clone occurred a few times. In the same sample, other DNA sequences code for this CDR3. This rearrangement joins TRBV30 to TRBJ1-2; D not certain. This CDR3 spans 12 amino acids. V shed 5 bases and J shed 4 bases, with 11 bases lying between them. Looked up from germline, CDR1 is GTSNPN and CDR2 is SVGIG (reference sequence). The CDR3 region has the DNA TGTGCCTGGTCGTCGGGCTCCTATGGCTACACCTTC. This encodes CAWSSGSYGYTF. The variable domain in full, with the rest retrieved from reference TRBV30 and TRBJ1-2, is SQTIHQWPATLVQPVGSPLSLECTVEGTSNPNLYWYRQAAGRGLQLLFYSVGIGQISSEVPQNLSASRPQDRQFILSSKKLLLSDSGFYLCAWSSGSYGYTFGSGTRLTVV.

The chain carries TRBV5-1 and TRBJ2-1, with 9 bases identical to TRBD1. The J segment lost 4 bases and the V segment lost 3 bases, leaving 8 bases of the junction unmatched. The CDR3 length is 16 residues. Germline loops: CDR1 SGHRS, CDR2 YFSETQ. The CDR3 protein is CASSSRDRVFYNEQFF. Here the CDR3 DNA reads TGCGCCAGCAGCTCACGGGACAGGGTTTTTTACAATGAGCAGTTCTTC.

This clone has a single count. The V call is TRBV6-5, the J call TRBJ1-5; D not resolved. V was clipped by 11 bases and J by 0 bases, with 11 bases between them. This CDR3 is 13 amino acids long. The germline CDR1 and CDR2 sequences are MNHEY and SVGAGI. Here the CDR3 reads CASRRDSNQPQHF. CDR3 nucleotides: TGTGCCTCCCGGAGGGATAGCAATCAGCCCCAGCATTTT.

This chain joins TRBV5-5 and TRBJ2-1; D might be TRBD1 (6 bases). Trimming pared 4 bases from V and 0 bases from J, leaving 14 bases between. Germline CDR1 is SGHKS and CDR2 is YYEKEE (reference sequence). The CDR3 is 16 amino acids. CDR3 sequence: CASSPGTSRSYNEQFF. The CDR3 region has the DNA TGTGCCAGCAGCCCGGGGACATCCCGCTCCTACAATGAGCAGTTCTTC.

Turning to this clone: This same CDR3 is encoded by further DNA sequences in the sample. V usage is TRBV30 and J usage is TRBJ1-1; no clear D gene. This CDR3 is built from 14 residues. CDR1 and CDR2 from the germline V gene are GTSNPN and SVGIG (reference sequence). With 0 bases removed from V and 0 bases from J, the gap between germline ends came to 8 bases. The CDR3 bases are TGTGCCTGGAGTGTACTCGGAGTGAACACTGAAGCTTTCTTT. Translated: CAWSVLGVNTEAFF. Full variable domain (missing parts from reference TRBV30 and TRBJ1-1): SQTIHQWPATLVQPVGSPLSLECTVEGTSNPNLYWYRQAAGRGLQLLFYSVGIGQISSEVPQNLSASRPQDRQFILSSKKLLLSDSGFYLCAWSVLGVNTEAFFGQGTRLTVV.

V usage is TRBV5-5 and J usage is TRBJ2-4; TRBD1 or TRBD2 may be the D gene (5 bases each). The CDR3 has 18 amino acids. The germline V gene has CDR1 SGHKS and CDR2 YYEKEE (reference sequence). V gave up 3 bases and J gave up 0 bases, with 19 bases separating them. The DNA for the CDR3 is TGTGCCAGCAGCTCTCGAGGGGAAAGCATATCAGCCAAAAACATTCAGTACTTC. Protein product: CASSSRGESISAKNIQYF.

V gene TRBV20-1 combines with J gene TRBJ1-2; no firm D call. CDR3 length: 11 amino acids. Trimming shortened V by 1 base and J by 8 bases, and 8 bases separated the two germline ends. Germline CDR1 and CDR2: DFQATT and SNEGSKA (reference sequence). CDR3 sequence reads: CSARVAGGYTF. CDR3 DNA: TGCAGTGCTAGAGTTGCTGGGGGCTACACCTTC.

This chain connects TRBV5-4 to TRBJ1-2; a weak D match, TRBD1 (5 bases). V gave up 10 bases and J gave up 6 bases, with 19 bases separating them. The CDR3 contains 13 residues. Germline V gene data show CDR1 as SGHNT and CDR2 as YYREEE (reference sequence). CDR3 region: CAGGVTGRDGYTF. The CDR3 DNA reads as TGTGCCGGAGGGGTCACCGGACGAGATGGCTACACCTTC.